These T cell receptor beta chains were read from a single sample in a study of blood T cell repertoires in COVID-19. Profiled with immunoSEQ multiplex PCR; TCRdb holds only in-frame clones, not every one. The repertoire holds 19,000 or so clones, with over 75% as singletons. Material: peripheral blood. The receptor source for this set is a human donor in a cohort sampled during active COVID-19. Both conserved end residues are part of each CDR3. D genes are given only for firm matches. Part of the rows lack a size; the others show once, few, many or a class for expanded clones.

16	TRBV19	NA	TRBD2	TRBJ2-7	CASSPPLAGGPWEQYF	TGTGCCAGTAGTCCACCACTAGCGGGAGGGCCATGGGAGCAGTACTTC
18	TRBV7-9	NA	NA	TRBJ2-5	CASTQVPGLLTGIETQYF	TGTGCCAGCACACAAGTTCCGGGACTCCTAACGGGTATAGAGACCCAGTACTTC
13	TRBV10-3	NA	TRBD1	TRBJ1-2	CATNSGTELPYTF	TGTGCCACCAATTCCGGGACAGAGCTTCCCTACACCTTC
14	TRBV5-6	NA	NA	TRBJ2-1	CASSLLGAKWEQFF	TGTGCCAGCAGCTTGCTTGGGGCGAAGTGGGAGCAGTTCTTC
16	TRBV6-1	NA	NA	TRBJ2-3	CASSEDPSDGTDTQYF	TGTGCCAGCAGTGAAGATCCGAGCGACGGCACAGATACGCAGTATTTT
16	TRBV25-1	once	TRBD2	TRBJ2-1	CASSAETSGNPNEQFF	TGTGCCAGCAGTGCCGAAACTAGCGGGAACCCCAATGAGCAGTTCTTC
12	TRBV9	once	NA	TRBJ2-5	CASSVDRETQYF	TGTGCCAGCAGCGTAGATCGAGAGACCCAGTACTTC
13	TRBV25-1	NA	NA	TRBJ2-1	CASSDPGRQEQFF	TGTGCCAGCAGTGATCCGGGAAGGCAGGAGCAGTTCTTC
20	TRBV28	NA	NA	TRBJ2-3	CASSIPRRTGPLAGSDTQYF	TGTGCCAGCAGTATTCCCCGGAGGACAGGACCTCTAGCGGGTTCAGATACGCAGTATTTT
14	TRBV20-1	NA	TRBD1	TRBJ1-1	CSASTQGTVTEAFF	TGCAGTGCTAGTACGCAGGGGACAGTCACTGAAGCTTTCTTT
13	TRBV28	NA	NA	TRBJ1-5	CASSFVGNQPQHF	TGTGCCAGCAGTTTCGTAGGCAATCAGCCCCAGCATTTT
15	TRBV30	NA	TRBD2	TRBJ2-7	CAWSQTSGRGYEQYF	TGTGCCTGGAGCCAGACTAGCGGGAGAGGTTACGAGCAGTACTTC
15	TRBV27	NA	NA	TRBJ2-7	CASSIDAGSTYEQYF	TGTGCCAGCAGTATAGACGCGGGGAGTACCTACGAGCAGTACTTC
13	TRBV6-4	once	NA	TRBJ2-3	CASGPSGTDTQYF	TGTGCCAGCGGACCTAGCGGCACAGATACGCAGTATTTT
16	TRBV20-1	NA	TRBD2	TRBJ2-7	CSASVLAGAIPYEQYF	TGCAGTGCTAGTGTCCTAGCGGGAGCGATCCCCTACGAGCAGTACTTC
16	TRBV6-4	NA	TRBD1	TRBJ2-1	CASSDSSGTGNNEQFF	TGTGCCAGCAGTGACTCTTCCGGGACAGGGAACAATGAGCAGTTCTTC
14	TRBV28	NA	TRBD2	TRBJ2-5	CASSLKRELETQYF	TGTGCCAGCAGTTTAAAGCGGGAACTAGAGACCCAGTACTTC
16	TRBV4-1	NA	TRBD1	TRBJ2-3	CASSQFRDRSTDTQYF	TGCGCCAGCAGCCAATTCCGGGACAGATCCACAGATACGCAGTATTTT
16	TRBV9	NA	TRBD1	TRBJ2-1	CASSPRDRAPYNEQFF	TGTGCCAGCAGCCCCCGGGACAGGGCGCCCTACAATGAGCAGTTCTTC
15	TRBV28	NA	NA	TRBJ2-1	CASSRPVLGVNEQFF	TGTGCCAGCAGTCGCCCGGTTCTGGGAGTCAATGAGCAGTTCTTC
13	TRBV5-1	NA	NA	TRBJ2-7	CASSYLTPPEQYF	TGCGCCAGCAGCTACTTGACACCTCCCGAGCAGTACTTC
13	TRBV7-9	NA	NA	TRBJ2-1	CASSRDSYNEQFF	TGTGCCAGCAGCAGAGACAGCTACAATGAGCAGTTCTTC
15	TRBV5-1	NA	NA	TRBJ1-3	CASSLNAGPGNTIYF	TGCGCCAGCAGCTTGAATGCGGGGCCTGGAAACACCATATATTTT
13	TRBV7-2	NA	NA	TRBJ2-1	CASSRGAYNEQFF	TGTGCCAGCAGCAGGGGCGCATACAATGAGCAGTTCTTC
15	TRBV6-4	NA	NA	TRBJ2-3	CASSGSQGDTDTQYF	TGTGCCAGCAGTGGCTCACAGGGAGACACAGATACGCAGTATTTT
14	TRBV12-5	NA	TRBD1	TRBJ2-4	CASGAGQGKNIQYF	TGTGCTAGTGGTGCGGGACAGGGTAAAAACATTCAGTACTTC
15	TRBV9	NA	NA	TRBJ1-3	CASSVETGSGNTIYF	TGTGCCAGCAGCGTAGAGACAGGCTCTGGAAACACCATATATTTT
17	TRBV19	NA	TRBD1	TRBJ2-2	CASSIRGTAANTGELFF	TGTGCCAGTAGTATTAGGGGGACAGCCGCGAACACCGGGGAGCTGTTTTTT
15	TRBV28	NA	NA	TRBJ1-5	CASRGGPSRAQPQHF	TGTGCCAGCAGGGGGGGACCTTCTCGGGCCCAGCCCCAGCATTTT
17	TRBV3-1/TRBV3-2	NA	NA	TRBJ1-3	CASSQVVTGSSGNTIYF	TGTGCCAGCAGCCAAGTAGTTACCGGGAGCTCTGGAAACACCATATATTTT
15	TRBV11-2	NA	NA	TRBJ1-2	CASSSFITGSYGYTF	TGTGCCAGCAGCTCCTTCATTACAGGGAGCTATGGCTACACCTTC
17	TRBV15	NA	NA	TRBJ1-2	CATTPSYDGIFNYGYTF	TGTGCCACCACCCCCTCCTATGACGGGATCTTTAACTATGGCTACACCTTC